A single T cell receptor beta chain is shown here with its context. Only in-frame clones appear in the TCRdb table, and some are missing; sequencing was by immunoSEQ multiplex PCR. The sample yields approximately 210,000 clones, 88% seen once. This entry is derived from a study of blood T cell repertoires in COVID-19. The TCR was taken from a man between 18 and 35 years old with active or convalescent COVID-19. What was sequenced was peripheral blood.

CDR3 amino acids: CASSAGTANNEQFF. CDR3 coding DNA: TGCGCCAGCAGCGCCGGGACAGCCAACAATGAGCAGTTCTTC. The chain carries TRBV5-1 and TRBJ2-1, with 7 bases fitting TRBD1. V gave up 4 bases and J gave up 5 bases; unmatched junction bases: 6. CDR3 length: 14 amino acids. CDR1 is SGHRS, CDR2 YFSETQ, per germline. Using reference TRBV5-1 and TRBJ2-1 for the parts outside the CDR3, the full variable domain is KAGVTQTPRYLIKTRGQQVTLSCSPISGHRSVSWYQQTPGQGLQFLFEYFSETQRNKGNFPGRFSGRQFSNSRSEMNVSTLELGDSALYLCASSAGTANNEQFFGPGTRLTVL.